This passage covers 20 T cell receptor beta chains from one sample sequenced in a study of shared clonotypes between healthy human individuals. The method was immunoSEQ multiplex PCR; TCRdb's version includes in-frame clones alone and lacks a portion of them. The sample has millions of clones, around 95% seen once; the top ten hold 0.13%. Sequencing input: naive CD4+ T cells sorted from blood. Subset noted: CD45RA+ positively selected. The receptors shown here come from a man aged 18 to 30 in good health.

The genes are TRBV4-3 and TRBJ1-2, with a weak D call TRBD1 (5 bases). CDR1 is LGHNA and CDR2 is YSLEER in the germline V gene. The length of the CDR3 is 15 residues. V lost 0 bases, J lost 5 bases, and 13 bases lay in between. Here the CDR3 reads CASSQEQAGGYGYTF. CDR3 bases: TGCGCCAGCAGCCAAGAACAGGCCGGGGGGTATGGCTACACCTTC.

The chain combines TRBV5-6 with TRBJ1-1; maybe TRBD1 (5 bases). Germline assignment: CDR1 SGHDT and CDR2 YYEEEE. The CDR3 is made up of 16 amino acids. The ends were cut back, 0 bases at V and 1 base at J, with 13 bases in the middle. The CDR3: CASSLVTGHRNTEAFF. In DNA form, the CDR3 reads TGTGCCAGCAGCTTGGTTACCGGACACCGGAACACTGAAGCTTTCTTT.

V usage is TRBV28 and J usage is TRBJ1-2; 9 nucleotides agree with TRBD1. The CDR3 sequence is 15 residues long. V was clipped by 3 bases and J by 4 bases; unmatched bases: 6. CDR1 and CDR2 (germline): MDHEN, SYDVKM. This CDR3 reads CASSFRDRVPYGYTF. CDR3 DNA: TGTGCCAGCAGTTTCCGGGACAGGGTTCCCTATGGCTACACCTTC.

The gene calls are TRBV1 and TRBJ2-6; the table's D call, TRBD1, has no DNA check behind it. TRBV1 is annotated as a pseudogene. This CDR3 is 17 amino acids long. The DNA of the CDR3 is TGCACCAGCAGCCAAGGCAATACGACACCTGGGGCCAACGTCCTGACTTTC. Its translation is CTSSQGNTTPGANVLTF.

This clone was detected once. The gene calls are TRBV5-1 and TRBJ1-1; 7 bases agree with TRBD1. With 4 bases clipped from V and 6 bases from J, the junction kept 6 bases outside the gene matches. This CDR3 has 13 residues. Germline V gene sequence: CDR1 SGHRS, CDR2 YFSETQ. This CDR3 reads CASSAYRGAEAFF. CDR3 DNA sequence: TGCGCCAGCAGCGCGTACAGGGGCGCTGAAGCTTTCTTT.

Notes on this clone: This sample also contains other DNA sequences that code for the same CDR3. The chain couples TRBV5-1 to TRBJ2-1, with TRBD1 matching over 7 bases. This CDR3 has 14 amino acids. V gave up 0 bases and J gave up 7 bases; unmatched junction bases: 4. Germline values: CDR1 SGHRS, CDR2 YFSETQ. CDR3 nucleotide sequence: TGCGCCAGCAGCTTGGGACAGGGTGGTAATGAGCAGTTCTTC. Its protein is CASSLGQGGNEQFF.

V and J are TRBV27 and TRBJ1-6, with D perhaps TRBD1 (6 bases). CDR3 length: 14 residues. The germline V gene has CDR1 MNHEY and CDR2 SMNVEV (reference sequence). Trimming stripped 3 bases from V and 7 bases from J, with 10 bases between. CDR3 sequence (DNA): TGTGCCAGCAGTTTTGACAGGCCAAATTCACCCCTCCACTTT. The encoded protein is CASSFDRPNSPLHF.

The CDR3 here is CASSVLRDTQYF. The CDR3 DNA reads as TGTGCCAGCAGTGTCCTACGGGATACGCAGTATTTT. The V gene is TRBV2, the J gene TRBJ2-3; no clear D. The V gene lost 4 bases and the J gene lost 6 bases, with 8 bases spanning the gap. CDR1 and CDR2 (germline): SNHLY, FYNNEI. This CDR3 contains 12 residues.

This clone was counted once. V gene TRBV10-2 combines with J gene TRBJ2-4; D gene unclear. The CDR3 consists of 16 residues. Per the germline V gene, CDR1 is WSHSY and CDR2 is SAAADI. Trimming left V 2 bases short and J 0 bases short, with 11 bases between. The CDR3 region is CASSERVLLAKNIQYF. The CDR3 bases are TGCGCCAGCAGTGAGAGAGTCTTACTAGCCAAAAACATTCAGTACTTC.

This clone was counted a single time. The same CDR3 can be traced to other DNA sequences in this sample. The chain has TRBV7-2 and TRBJ2-7, with D possibly matching TRBD2 (6 bases). V was shortened by 3 bases and J by 4 bases, with 13 bases between the two germline ends. This CDR3 is 14 amino acids long. Germline lookup yields CDR1 SGHTA and CDR2 FQGNSA. CDR3 coding DNA: TGTGCCAGCAGCTTGGGGGGAACTCTGTACGAGCAGTACTTC. Its protein product is CASSLGGTLYEQYF.

The chain carries TRBV5-1 and TRBJ2-7; 7 bases map to TRBD2. V shed 4 bases and J 0 bases; nucleotides not matched to a gene: 7. This CDR3 has 15 residues. Germline values: CDR1 SGHRS, CDR2 YFSETQ. In DNA form, the CDR3 reads TGCGCCAGCAGCCCCAGGGAGGGGAGCTCCTACGAGCAGTACTTC. This sequence encodes CASSPREGSSYEQYF.

This rearrangement joins TRBV7-9 to TRBJ2-6; possibly TRBD1 for D (5 bases). Deletions cut 1 base from V and 0 bases from J, with 13 bases between. The CDR3 is made up of 18 amino acids. Germline V gene data show CDR1 as SEHNR and CDR2 as FQNEAQ (reference sequence). DNA of the CDR3: TGTGCCAGCAGCTTAGGGGTGGACATGGGCTCTGGGGCCAACGTCCTGACTTTC. Translating gives CASSLGVDMGSGANVLTF.

J is TRBJ1-2 and V is TRBV19, with D perhaps matching TRBD1 (5 bases). Trimming stripped 11 bases from V and 4 bases from J, with 20 bases between. This CDR3 region has 14 residues. The germline gives CDR1 LNHDA, CDR2 SQIVND (reference sequence). The CDR3 sequence: CAPKNSSGGYGYTF. CDR3 in DNA: TGTGCCCCAAAGAACAGCTCGGGGGGCTATGGCTACACCTTC. Complete variable domain (other parts from reference TRBV19 and TRBJ1-2): DGGITQSPKYLFRKEGQNVTLSCEQNLNHDAMYWYRQDPGQGLRLIYYSQIVNDFQKGDIAEGYSVSREKKESFPLTVTSAQKNPTAFYLCAPKNSSGGYGYTFGSGTRLTVV.

The chain carries TRBV7-9 and TRBJ2-1; 10 nucleotides agree with TRBD1. Germline V gene data show CDR1 as SEHNR and CDR2 as FQNEAQ (reference sequence). The CDR3 consists of 16 residues. After removal of 5 bases from V and 3 bases from J, the junction contained 7 bases not matched to a gene. CDR3 loop: CASSLKGQGNYNEQFF. The CDR3 nucleotides are TGTGCCAGCAGCCTAAAGGGACAGGGGAACTACAATGAGCAGTTCTTC. The full variable domain, in which reference TRBV7-9 and TRBJ2-1 provide the parts outside the CDR3, is DTGVSQNPRHKITKRGQNVTFRCDPISEHNRLYWYRQTLGQGPEFLTYFQNEAQLEKSRLLSDRFSAERPKGSFSTLEIQRTEQGDSAMYLCASSLKGQGNYNEQFFGPGTRLTVL.

The V and J genes are TRBV5-6 and TRBJ2-2, with D possibly TRBD2 on 5 matching bases. CDR3 length: 14 residues. Germline V lookup: CDR1 SGHDT, CDR2 YYEEEE. Trimming left V 0 bases short and J 2 bases short, with 5 bases between. The CDR3 region has the DNA TGTGCCAGCAGCTTGGGACTAAACACCGGGGAGCTGTTTTTT. Amino acids: CASSLGLNTGELFF.

At least ten counts were recorded for this clone. The sample carries other DNA sequences with the same CDR3. The chain joins TRBV28 to TRBJ1-1; D uncertain. The CDR3 is 14 residues long. Trimming removed 2 bases from V and 7 bases from J, with 14 bases in between. Per germline, CDR1 MDHEN and CDR2 SYDVKM. CDR3 nucleotides: TGTGCCAGCAGTTTACGCTCGACATTGGGTGAAGCTTTCTTT. It specifies CASSLRSTLGEAFF.

This chain uses TRBV5-1 with TRBJ2-6; 7 nucleotides line up with TRBD1. Trimming took 4 bases from V and 0 from J; bases not matched to a gene: 4. This CDR3 comprises 16 residues. Germline loops: CDR1 SGHRS, CDR2 YFSETQ. CDR3 coding DNA: TGCGCCAGCAGCCCGGGACAGAACTCTGGGGCCAACGTCCTGACTTTC. This encodes CASSPGQNSGANVLTF.

The V call is TRBV7-2, the J call TRBJ2-7; 7 positions match TRBD1. V gave up 5 bases and J gave up 0 bases; unmatched junction bases: 7. The CDR3 is 15 amino acids. Germline CDR1 is SGHTA and CDR2 is FQGNSA. The CDR3 is CASSPRQGPSYEQYF. CDR3 nucleotide sequence: TGTGCCAGCAGCCCCAGACAGGGCCCCTCCTACGAGCAGTACTTC.

The chain employs TRBV7-9 and TRBJ1-2; TRBD1 matches at 7 bases. The CDR3 contains 13 residues. Germline V lookup: CDR1 SEHNR, CDR2 FQNEAQ (reference sequence). Unmatched junction bases numbered 7, after V lost 7 bases and J lost 5 bases. In nucleotides, the CDR3 is TGTGCCAGCACCTCCCCACAGGGGTATGGCTACACCTTC. Translating gives CASTSPQGYGYTF. Full variable domain (outside the CDR3, taken from reference TRBV7-9 and TRBJ1-2): DTGVSQNPRHKITKRGQNVTFRCDPISEHNRLYWYRQTLGQGPEFLTYFQNEAQLEKSRLLSDRFSAERPKGSFSTLEIQRTEQGDSAMYLCASTSPQGYGYTFGSGTRLTVV.

V is TRBV21-1 and J is TRBJ2-5; the table's TRBD1 call for D was not verified on the DNA. TRBV21-1 is assigned pseudogene status. CDR3 length: 19 amino acids. The CDR3 DNA follows: TGTGCCAGCAGCAAAGTGGGGTCACTCCGGGACAGGGGAGGAGAGACCCAGTACTTC. This gives the protein CASSKVGSLRDRGGETQYF.